Presented here are 25 T cell receptor beta chains from one specimen sequenced in a study of long-term antiretroviral therapy in people with HIV. The assay used was immunoSEQ (version v3.0), run at survey level. TCRdb's table, derived via immunoSEQ multiplex PCR, lists solely in-frame clones and lacks some. The sample carries 20,000 to 30,000 clones, 65% to 90% recorded once. The source material was unsorted PBMCs, sampled at the start of antiretroviral therapy, before treatment. These receptor sequences come from a woman under 30 with HIV.

CDR3 sequence reads: CASSSRAGTSYEQYF. CDR3 nucleotide sequence: TGTGCCAGCAGCTCCCGGGCAGGGACGTCCTACGAGCAGTACTTC. V gene TRBV11-2 combines with J gene TRBJ2-7; the D gene could be TRBD1 or TRBD2 (5 bases each). Germline values: CDR1 SGHAT, CDR2 FQNNGV. This CDR3 is 15 amino acids long. V lost 4 bases to trimming and J lost 1 base, with 14 bases between them.

This chain connects TRBV5-1 to TRBJ1-1; a weak D match, TRBD1 (5 bases). The CDR3 sequence is 18 residues long. V was cut by 3 bases and J by 6 bases, with 27 bases left in between. Germline V CDR1 and CDR2: SGHRS, YFSETQ. The CDR3 is CASSSKQPHGGWGAEAFF. CDR3 coding DNA: TGCGCCAGCAGCTCAAAACAACCCCACGGAGGCTGGGGCGCTGAAGCTTTCTTT. Drawing the rest from reference TRBV5-1 and TRBJ1-1, the complete variable domain is KAGVTQTPRYLIKTRGQQVTLSCSPISGHRSVSWYQQTPGQGLQFLFEYFSETQRNKGNFPGRFSGRQFSNSRSEMNVSTLELGDSALYLCASSSKQPHGGWGAEAFFGQGTRLTVV.

The genes are TRBV21-1 and TRBJ1-2; TRBD1, as called in the table, went unchecked against the DNA. TRBV21-1 is a documented pseudogene. This CDR3 spans 14 amino acids. Written as DNA, the CDR3 is TGTGCCAGCAACCCCGACAGGGTATATTATGGCTACACCTTC. It translates to CASNPDRVYYGYTF.

The V and J genes are TRBV7-6 and TRBJ2-7; TRBD2 matches 13 bases. V shed 5 bases, J shed 5 bases, and the junction held 6 bases outside the gene matches. This CDR3 is 15 amino acids long. Germline lookup yields CDR1 SGHVS and CDR2 FNYEAQ. DNA of the CDR3: TGTGCCAGCAGCCTACTAGCGGGAGGGCCTGACGAGCAGTACTTC. It specifies CASSLLAGGPDEQYF.

The rearrangement joins TRBV19 to TRBJ2-6, with D unresolved. The V and J ends lost 4 bases and 0 bases respectively, with 10 bases between them. This CDR3 is built from 16 residues. The germline V gene has CDR1 LNHDA and CDR2 SQIVND (reference sequence). CDR3 nucleotides: TGTGCCAGTAGTAGCACAAGTACCTCTGGGGCCAACGTCCTGACTTTC. Its protein product is CASSSTSTSGANVLTF.

The V and J genes are TRBV13 and TRBJ2-3, with D tentatively TRBD2 (6 bases). Germline CDR1 and CDR2: PRHDT and FYEKMQ (reference sequence). This CDR3 comprises 15 residues. The germline V and J ends were trimmed by 2 bases and 0 bases, with 9 bases remaining between them. The DNA for the CDR3 is TGTGCCAGCAGCTTAATCGGGGGTAGCACAGATACGCAGTATTTT. Amino acid sequence: CASSLIGGSTDTQYF. Full variable domain (outside the CDR3, taken from reference TRBV13 and TRBJ2-3): AAGVIQSPRHLIKEKRETATLKCYPIPRHDTVYWYQQGPGQDPQFLISFYEKMQSDKGSIPDRFSAQQFSDYHSELNMSSLELGDSALYFCASSLIGGSTDTQYFGPGTRLTVL.

The genes are TRBV18 and TRBJ2-7, with D unclear. V lost 5 bases and J 2 bases, leaving 10 bases between the germline ends. CDR3 length equals 13 residues. Germline-derived CDR1 and CDR2 are KGHSH and LQKENI. CDR3 protein: CASSSDGAYEQYF. CDR3 in DNA: TGTGCCAGCTCATCCGACGGTGCCTACGAGCAGTACTTC.

The chain employs TRBV10-3 and TRBJ2-5; 7 nucleotides match TRBD2. V was clipped by 2 bases and J by 1 base; unmatched bases: 7. Per the germline V gene, CDR1 is ENHRY and CDR2 is SYGVKD. The CDR3 spans 16 residues. CDR3 nucleotide sequence: TGTGCCATCAGTGAGGGTTTCAGCGGGGTCCAAGAGACCCAGTACTTC. Encoded protein: CAISEGFSGVQETQYF.

J is TRBJ1-1 and V is TRBV30, with TRBD1 as a possible D gene (5 bases). Between the trimmed V and J ends, which lost 5 bases and 0 bases, there was a span of 10 bases. The CDR3 loop spans 13 amino acids. Per germline, CDR1 GTSNPN and CDR2 SVGIG (reference sequence). CDR3 sequence reads: CAWGTTLNTEAFF. The CDR3 region has the DNA TGTGCCTGGGGGACTACCTTGAACACTGAAGCTTTCTTT.

This sequence joins TRBV6-1 and TRBJ2-7, with a tentative D call TRBD1 (6 bases). The V gene lost 3 bases and the J gene lost 3 bases, with 15 bases spanning the gap. Germline V gene data show CDR1 as MNHNS and CDR2 as SASEGT. This CDR3 is built from 15 residues. Here the CDR3 reads CASSDRGQAFYEQYF. The CDR3 nucleotides are TGTGCCAGCAGTGACCGGGGACAAGCCTTCTACGAGCAGTACTTC.

This sequence joins TRBV16 and TRBJ1-5; D uncertain. CDR1 is KGHSY, CDR2 FQNENV, per germline. V lost 2 bases, J lost 0 bases, and 2 bases lay in between. CDR3 length: 13 residues. The CDR3 region is CASSQDSNQPQHF. The CDR3 nucleotides are TGTGCCAGCAGCCAAGATAGCAATCAGCCCCAGCATTTT.

The V call is TRBV11-2, the J call TRBJ2-7, with TRBD1 identical over 9 bases. The CDR3 runs to 15 residues. V lost 1 base, J lost 5 bases, and 6 bases stayed unmatched. Germline V gives CDR1 SGHAT, CDR2 FQNNGV. CDR3 in amino acids: CASSLGPGQGNEQYF. In nucleotides, the CDR3 is TGTGCCAGCAGCTTAGGGCCGGGACAGGGTAACGAGCAGTACTTC.

The chain links TRBV2 to TRBJ1-3, with 9 bases fitting TRBD1. CDR3 length: 14 amino acids. With 5 bases clipped from V and 4 bases from J, the junction kept 3 bases outside the gene matches. The V gene's germline CDR1 is SNHLY and CDR2 FYNNEI. The CDR3 DNA is TGTGCCAGCAGTTTTGGGACAGGGGGAAACACCATATATTTT. As protein: CASSFGTGGNTIYF.

V and J are TRBV5-1 and TRBJ1-3, with a weak D call TRBD1 (5 bases). V was pared by 0 bases and J by 2 bases, with 15 bases between. The germline gives CDR1 SGHRS, CDR2 YFSETQ. The CDR3 runs to 17 residues. The CDR3 sequence: CASSLETIGAAGNTIYF. The CDR3 region has the DNA TGCGCCAGCAGCTTGGAAACGATAGGGGCAGCTGGAAACACCATATATTTT.

The genes are TRBV7-2 and TRBJ2-7; D might be TRBD2 (7 bases). This CDR3 is 16 amino acids long. Germline-derived CDR1 and CDR2 are SGHTA and FQGNSA. Trimming took off 1 base at V and 7 bases at J, with 20 bases between the two ends. CDR3 region: CASSLVLGGQAREQYF. DNA of the CDR3: TGTGCCAGCAGCTTAGTCCTCGGGGGGCAGGCTCGGGAGCAGTACTTC.

This clone has only one observation. V gene TRBV18 combines with J gene TRBJ1-4; unclear D gene. There are 14 residues in the CDR3. Germline CDR1 and CDR2: KGHSH and LQKENI. V gave up 3 bases and J gave up 8 bases, with 13 bases separating them. The CDR3, as DNA: TGTGCCAGCTCACCGGGTCAGATCGGGGAAAAACTGTTTTTT. Its protein product is CASSPGQIGEKLFF.

The V gene is TRBV6-6, the J gene TRBJ1-1, with 11 bases aligning to TRBD1. The CDR3 is made up of 16 amino acids. V trimming: 2 bases; J trimming: 3 bases; junction bases outside the gene matches: 5. Germline V CDR1 and CDR2: MNHNY, SVGAGI (reference sequence). CDR3 sequence reads: CASSYLTGQGDTEAFF. The CDR3 nucleotides read TGTGCCAGCAGTTACCTGACGGGACAGGGGGACACTGAAGCTTTCTTT.

The chain carries TRBV14 and TRBJ1-5, with D perhaps TRBD1 (6 bases). Germline V lookup: CDR1 SGHDN, CDR2 FVKESK. The CDR3 sequence is 14 residues long. V lost 4 bases to trimming and J lost 6 bases, with 13 bases between them. DNA for the CDR3: TGTGCCAGCAGCCCTGGGGGGGCTGGTCAGCCCCAGCATTTT. It is translated as CASSPGGAGQPQHF.

The CDR3 sequence is CASSVSVGTRDTDTQYF. The CDR3 DNA sequence: TGTGCCAGCAGCGTCTCAGTAGGGACTAGGGACACAGATACGCAGTATTTT. The chain is built from TRBV9 and TRBJ2-3; 8 nucleotides agree with TRBD2. Unmatched junction bases numbered 10, after V lost 2 bases and J lost 2 bases. The CDR3 length is 17 residues. Germline-derived CDR1 and CDR2 are SGDLS and YYNGEE.

The V and J genes are TRBV6-5 and TRBJ1-2; the match to TRBD1 covers 8 bases. The V segment lost 7 bases and the J segment 8 bases; nucleotides outside the gene matches: 12. CDR3 size: 14 residues. CDR1 is MNHEY, CDR2 SVGAGI, per germline. CDR3 residues: CASTPGQASGGYTF. CDR3 in DNA: TGTGCCAGCACTCCGGGACAGGCCTCGGGAGGCTACACCTTC.

The chain combines TRBV28 with TRBJ2-5; 8 positions match TRBD1. Germline-derived CDR1 and CDR2 are MDHEN and SYDVKM. The V and J ends lost 7 bases and 2 bases, in that order; junction bases with no gene match: 9. The CDR3 has 15 amino acids. CDR3 sequence (DNA): TGTGCCAGCAATCAAAGGACAGGGTGGCAAGAGACCCAGTACTTC. The encoded protein is CASNQRTGWQETQYF.

By proportion, this clone is medium-sized. The CDR3, as DNA: TGTGCCAGCAGCTTAGAACTCAGGCAGCCCCAGCATTTT. The encoded protein is CASSLELRQPQHF. The chain has TRBV7-6 and TRBJ1-5; D gene unclear. The V end lost 1 base, the J end lost 7 bases, and 8 bases lay between the germline ends. The CDR3 spans 13 residues. The germline CDR1 and CDR2 sequences are SGHVS and FNYEAQ.

This clone was seen a single time. The chain recombines TRBV11-1 with TRBJ1-2; D uncertain. Germline V gene data show CDR1 as SGHAT and CDR2 as FQDESV (reference sequence). The CDR3 runs 10 residues. The V and J ends lost 4 bases and 3 bases respectively, with 0 bases between them. The CDR3: CASSYYGYTF. The DNA of the CDR3 is TGTGCCAGCAGCTACTATGGCTACACCTTC.

The gene calls are TRBV29-1 and TRBJ2-7; 8 nucleotides agree with TRBD1. This CDR3 comprises 13 residues. Germline V gene lookup returns CDR1 SQVTM and CDR2 ANQGSEA. The ends lost 6 bases at V and 0 bases at J; junction bases unmatched: 4. CDR3: CSVGTGFSYEQYF. The CDR3 DNA is TGCAGCGTGGGGACAGGATTCTCCTACGAGCAGTACTTC.

V gene TRBV28 combines with J gene TRBJ1-5; D remains unclear. Germline-derived CDR1 and CDR2 are MDHEN and SYDVKM. Between the trimmed V and J ends, which lost 8 bases and 0 bases, there was a span of 8 bases. The CDR3 consists of 13 residues. The CDR3 loop is CASGQDSNQPQHF. The CDR3 bases are TGTGCCAGCGGGCAGGATAGCAATCAGCCCCAGCATTTT.